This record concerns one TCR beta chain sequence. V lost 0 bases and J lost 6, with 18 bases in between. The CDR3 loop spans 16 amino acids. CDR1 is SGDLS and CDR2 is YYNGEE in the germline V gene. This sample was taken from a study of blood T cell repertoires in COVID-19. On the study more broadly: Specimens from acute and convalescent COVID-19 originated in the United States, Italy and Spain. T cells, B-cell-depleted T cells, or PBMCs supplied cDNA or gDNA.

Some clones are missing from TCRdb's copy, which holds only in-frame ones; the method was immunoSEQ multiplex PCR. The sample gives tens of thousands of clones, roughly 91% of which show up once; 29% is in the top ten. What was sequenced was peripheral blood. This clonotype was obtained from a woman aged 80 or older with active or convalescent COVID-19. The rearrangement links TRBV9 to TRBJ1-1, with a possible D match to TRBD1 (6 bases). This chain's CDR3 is CASSVAPLTGQAEAFF. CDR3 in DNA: TGTGCCAGCAGCGTAGCCCCGCTGACAGGTCAGGCTGAAGCTTTCTTT. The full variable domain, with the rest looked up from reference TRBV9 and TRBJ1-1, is DSGVTQTPKHLITATGQRVTLRCSPRSGDLSVYWYQQSLDQGLQFLIQYYNGEERAKGNILERFSAQQFPDLHSELNLSSLELGDSALYFCASSVAPLTGQAEAFFGQGTRLTVV.